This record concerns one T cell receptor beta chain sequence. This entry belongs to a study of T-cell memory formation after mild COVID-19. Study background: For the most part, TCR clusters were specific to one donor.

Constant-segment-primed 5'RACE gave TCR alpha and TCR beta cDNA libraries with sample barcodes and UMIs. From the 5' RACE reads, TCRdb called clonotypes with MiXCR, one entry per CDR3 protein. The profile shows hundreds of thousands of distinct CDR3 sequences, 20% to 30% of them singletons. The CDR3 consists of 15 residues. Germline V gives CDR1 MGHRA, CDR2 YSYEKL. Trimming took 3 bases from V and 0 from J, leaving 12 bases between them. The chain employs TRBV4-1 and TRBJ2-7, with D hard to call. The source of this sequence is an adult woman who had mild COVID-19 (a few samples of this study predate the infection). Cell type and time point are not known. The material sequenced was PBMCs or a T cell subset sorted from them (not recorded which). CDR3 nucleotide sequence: TGCGCCAGCAGCCATACAGCCTCAAGCTCCTACGAGCAGTACTTC. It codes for CASSHTASSSYEQYF.